One and the same sample provided the 20 T cell receptor beta chains below, sequenced in a study of cytomegalovirus exposure and HLA in healthy donors. The PCR ran on 60 Vbeta and 13 Jbeta primers. The method was immunoSEQ multiplex PCR; TCRdb's version includes in-frame clones alone and lacks a portion of them. This table has approximately 160,000 clones, 77% appearing once. Material: PBMCs. The source of these receptors is a woman younger than 45 in good health and CMV-seronegative.

This clone has a single count. This sequence joins TRBV9 and TRBJ1-2, with 7 positions matching TRBD1. V shed 3 bases and J 2 bases; nucleotides not matched to a gene: 10. Germline V gives CDR1 SGDLS, CDR2 YYNGEE. There are 16 residues in the CDR3. In nucleotides, the CDR3 is TGTGCCAGCAGCGGACCAACAGGGGTGGAAAACTATGGCTACACCTTC. The encoded protein is CASSGPTGVENYGYTF.

This sequence joins TRBV5-1 and TRBJ1-2; D uncertain. The length of the CDR3 is 13 residues. The germline gives CDR1 SGHRS, CDR2 YFSETQ. Trimming shortened V by 4 bases and J by 4 bases, and 11 bases separated the two germline ends. CDR3 loop: CASSDRVLYGYTF. The CDR3, as DNA: TGCGCCAGCAGCGACCGGGTCCTCTATGGCTACACCTTC.

The CDR3 region is CASSLQGGTAEAFF. The CDR3 bases are TGTGCCAGCAGTTTACAGGGGGGAACGGCTGAAGCTTTCTTT. The V call is TRBV5-4, the J call TRBJ1-1; the match to TRBD1 covers 8 bases. The CDR3 contains 14 residues. With V trimmed by 5 bases and J by 6 bases, 9 bases remained unmatched. Germline-derived CDR1 and CDR2 are SGHNT and YYREEE (reference sequence).

The chain is built from TRBV5-1 and TRBJ2-1; 8 nucleotides agree with TRBD2. Per the germline V gene, CDR1 is SGHRS and CDR2 is YFSETQ. Trimming took 5 bases from V and 0 from J; bases not matched to a gene: 4. The length of the CDR3 is 15 residues. For the CDR3, the DNA is TGCGCCAGCAGTAGCGGGGCCAGCTCCTACAATGAGCAGTTCTTC. Translating gives CASSSGASSYNEQFF.

The chain links TRBV7-8 to TRBJ2-5; possibly TRBD2 for D (6 bases). The V end lost 5 bases, the J end lost 5 bases, and 15 bases lay between the germline ends. The CDR3 runs 14 residues. Germline V CDR1 and CDR2: SGHVS, FQNEAQ. The CDR3 sequence: CASSQRLVGETQYF. CDR3 in DNA: TGTGCCAGCAGCCAAAGACTAGTAGGGGAGACCCAGTACTTC.

The chain combines TRBV7-9 with TRBJ1-2, with 11 bases identical to TRBD1. The trim removed 0 bases at V and 6 bases at J, leaving 6 bases unmatched. Germline V lookup: CDR1 SEHNR, CDR2 FQNEAQ (reference sequence). This CDR3 comprises 16 residues. The CDR3, as DNA: TGTGCCAGCAGCTTAGCGCAGGACAGGGGGCGCGATGGCTACACCTTC. Translation gives CASSLAQDRGRDGYTF.

The CDR3 protein is CASTAYQGYYGYTF. The CDR3 DNA reads as TGTGCCAGCACCGCATATCAGGGTTACTATGGCTACACCTTC. The J gene is TRBJ1-2, the V gene TRBV5-5; D might be TRBD1 (5 bases). The V end lost 6 bases, the J end lost 3 bases, and 15 bases lay between the germline ends. Per germline, CDR1 SGHKS and CDR2 YYEKEE (reference sequence). The CDR3 length is 14 residues. The variable domain in full, completed from reference TRBV5-5 and TRBJ1-2, reads DAGVTQSPTHLIKTRGQQVTLRCSPISGHKSVSWYQQVLGQGPQFIFQYYEKEERGRGNFPDRFSARQFPNYSSELNVNALLLGDSALYLCASTAYQGYYGYTFGSGTRLTVV.

The gene calls are TRBV7-2 and TRBJ1-3, with TRBD1 as a possible D gene (5 bases). The germline V gene has CDR1 SGHTA and CDR2 FQGNSA. CDR3 length: 14 residues. V lost 6 bases, J lost 3 bases, and 12 bases lay in between. The DNA of the CDR3 is TGTGCCAGCAGTCGGGGACTGATTGGAAACACCATATATTTT. Translation gives CASSRGLIGNTIYF.

The CDR3 loop is CASSLWASVGTQYF. As DNA, the CDR3 is TGTGCCAGCAGCTTATGGGCTAGCGTGGGGACGCAGTATTTT. The chain recombines TRBV5-4 with TRBJ2-3, with D perhaps matching TRBD2 (6 bases). The CDR3 is 14 amino acids. The germline gives CDR1 SGHNT, CDR2 YYREEE (reference sequence). V was pared by 2 bases and J by 9 bases, with 16 bases between.

In this sample, this clone turned up a few times. V gene TRBV5-3 combines with J gene TRBJ1-2; 7 nucleotides line up with TRBD1. TRBV5-3 is given ORF status, its function remaining uncertain. Trimming took 2 bases from V and 5 from J; bases not matched to a gene: 9. The CDR3 has 15 amino acids. CDR3 residues: CARSFKGGIGYGYTF. In DNA form, the CDR3 reads TGTGCCAGAAGCTTCAAAGGGGGCATAGGGTATGGCTACACCTTC.

The V gene is TRBV5-6, the J gene TRBJ1-2, with 7 positions matching TRBD1. Germline CDR1 and CDR2: SGHDT and YYEEEE. The CDR3 has 17 amino acids. J was trimmed by 6 bases and V by 0 bases; bases with no gene match: 14. In nucleotides, the CDR3 is TGTGCCAGCAGCTTGGTAGGACAGGAGCAACCTTGGAATGGCTACACCTTC. It codes for CASSLVGQEQPWNGYTF.

This clone has more than one count but fewer than ten. The CDR3 here is CAIDHREGNEKLFF. The CDR3 DNA reads TGTGCCATCGACCACAGAGAGGGTAATGAAAAACTGTTTTTT. The chain links TRBV2 to TRBJ1-4; D unclear. The CDR3 extends over 14 amino acids. Trimming removed 10 bases at V and 4 bases at J, with 16 bases between. The germline gives CDR1 SNHLY, CDR2 FYNNEI.

This chain links TRBV30 with TRBJ1-4; D might be TRBD1 (6 bases). The CDR3 runs to 15 residues. Germline values: CDR1 GTSNPN, CDR2 SVGIG (reference sequence). V was shortened by 1 base and J by 10 bases, with 19 bases between the two germline ends. CDR3 in amino acids: CAWSARGGPSRKLFF. As DNA, the CDR3 is TGTGCCTGGAGTGCACGGGGGGGGCCCAGCCGAAAACTGTTTTTT. Combining the CDR3 with reference TRBV30 and TRBJ1-4 gives the whole variable domain SQTIHQWPATLVQPVGSPLSLECTVEGTSNPNLYWYRQAAGRGLQLLFYSVGIGQISSEVPQNLSASRPQDRQFILSSKKLLLSDSGFYLCAWSARGGPSRKLFFGSGTQLSVL.

The V and J genes are TRBV5-1 and TRBJ2-7; the D gene is possibly TRBD2 (6 bases). Trimming took off 3 bases at V and 6 bases at J, with 19 bases between the two ends. Germline values: CDR1 SGHRS, CDR2 YFSETQ. This CDR3 has 15 amino acids. CDR3 residues: CASSSGTSSGSEQYF. CDR3 nucleotides: TGCGCCAGCAGCTCGGGGACTTCTTCAGGCTCCGAGCAGTACTTC. The whole variable domain, remainder taken from reference TRBV5-1 and TRBJ2-7, is KAGVTQTPRYLIKTRGQQVTLSCSPISGHRSVSWYQQTPGQGLQFLFEYFSETQRNKGNFPGRFSGRQFSNSRSEMNVSTLELGDSALYLCASSSGTSSGSEQYFGPGTRLTVT.

This clone was counted only a few times. The chain is built from TRBV6-6 and TRBJ2-2; 9 nucleotides line up with TRBD1. The V gene end was trimmed by 10 bases and the J gene end by 3 bases; junction bases not matched to a gene: 9. This CDR3 spans 15 amino acids. Germline CDR1 MNHNY, CDR2 SVGAGI (reference sequence). CDR3 loop: CAIRPGQGYTGELFF. The DNA for the CDR3 is TGTGCCATCAGGCCGGGACAGGGATACACCGGGGAGCTGTTTTTT.

This clone was recorded only once. This chain joins TRBV28 and TRBJ1-5, with TRBD1 as a possible D gene (5 bases). CDR3 length equals 16 residues. Trimming stripped 7 bases from V and 2 bases from J, with 18 bases between. Germline V lookup: CDR1 MDHEN, CDR2 SYDVKM. CDR3 amino acids: CASMRPLGGGNQPQHF. Written as DNA, the CDR3 is TGTGCCAGCATGAGACCCCTTGGGGGGGGCAATCAGCCCCAGCATTTT.

V gene TRBV7-9 combines with J gene TRBJ1-6; TRBD1 agrees at 8 bases. Germline V gene data show CDR1 as SEHNR and CDR2 as FQNEAQ (reference sequence). The CDR3 sequence is 16 residues long. J was trimmed by 7 bases and V by 5 bases; bases with no gene match: 10. In DNA form, the CDR3 reads TGTGCCAGCAGCGCGCAGGGGGCATTAGTAAATTCACCCCTCCACTTT. Translating gives CASSAQGALVNSPLHF. Variable domain in full (rest from reference TRBV7-9 and TRBJ1-6): DTGVSQNPRHKITKRGQNVTFRCDPISEHNRLYWYRQTLGQGPEFLTYFQNEAQLEKSRLLSDRFSAERPKGSFSTLEIQRTEQGDSAMYLCASSAQGALVNSPLHFGNGTRLTVT.

The rearrangement joins TRBV6-1 to TRBJ1-4, with D perhaps TRBD1 (6 bases). This CDR3 contains 15 residues. The V gene lost 10 bases and the J gene lost 7 bases, with 22 bases spanning the gap. Looked up from germline, CDR1 is MNHNS and CDR2 is SASEGT. The CDR3 DNA reads TGTGCCACCCAGCGTTTACAGGGCTTGGGTGAAAAACTGTTTTTT. Protein product: CATQRLQGLGEKLFF.

The chain has TRBV6-1 and TRBJ1-5, with D possibly matching TRBD1 (6 bases). V lost 3 bases and J 10 bases, leaving 22 bases between the germline ends. From germline, CDR1 is MNHNS and CDR2 SASEGT. The CDR3 length is 16 residues. CDR3 in DNA: TGTGCCAGCAGTGACAACCCTCCCGGGACAAATTCCCCCCAGCATTTT. Translated, it gives CASSDNPPGTNSPQHF.

As DNA, the CDR3 is TGTGCCAGCAGCCTAACAGGGGGAGGGACCGAAAAACTGTTTTTT. This gives the protein CASSLTGGGTEKLFF. The chain joins TRBV13 to TRBJ1-4; 8 bases are a match to TRBD1. CDR1 and CDR2 (germline): PRHDT, FYEKMQ (reference sequence). Trimming cost V 5 bases and J 8 bases; bases outside gene matches: 10. The CDR3 has 15 residues.